One sample yielded the 31 T cell receptor beta chains listed below, sequenced in a study of molecular identifiers for immune sequencing clone quantification. MiXCR was run by TCRdb on the PCR reads, yielding one entry per CDR3 protein. Found here are about 510,000 distinct CDR3 sequences, roughly 26% of them singletons; the top ten hold under 0.85%. The sample was naive CD8+ T cells from blood, with Jurkat cell RNA spiked in. Documented subset: FACS-sorted CD8+CD4-CCR7+CD45RA+ naive T cells. The receptors stem from a human donor in good health. Some libraries in this study had Jurkat cell RNA spiked in.

J is TRBJ2-2 and V is TRBV6-5; 8 bases align to TRBD1. CDR1 is MNHEY and CDR2 is SVGAGI in the germline V gene. V gave up 6 bases and J gave up 5 bases; unmatched junction bases: 8. The length of the CDR3 is 15 residues. In DNA, the CDR3 is TGTGCCAGCAGGGCCGGGACAGGCTTTACCGGGGAGCTGTTTTTT. Its translation: CASRAGTGFTGELFF.

Points on this clonotype: A much bigger clone sits one base away, suggesting this may be a read error. V and J are TRBV19 and TRBJ1-5; D is perhaps TRBD1 (6 bases). Germline V gene lookup returns CDR1 LNHDA and CDR2 SQIVND (reference sequence). There are 13 residues in the CDR3. V was cut by 10 bases and J by 4 bases, with 14 bases left in between. The CDR3, as DNA: TGTGCCACGAATGGAGGGGGGAATCAGCCCCAGCATTTT. Its translation: CATNGGGNQPQHF.

On this clonotype itself: A read error may produce the germline difference seen at one junction end. The genes are TRBV27 and TRBJ2-2; D gene uncertain. Germline assignment: CDR1 MNHEY and CDR2 SMNVEV (reference sequence). CDR3 size: 12 residues. The CDR3: CASSLYTEELFF. CDR3 DNA: TGTGCCAGCAGTTTGTACACCGAGGAGCTGTTTTTT.

This clonotype was counted a single time. A much bigger clone sits one base away, suggesting this may be a read error. The chain recombines TRBV6-5 with TRBJ1-4; D remains ambiguous. The CDR3 runs to 11 residues. Germline assignment: CDR1 MNHEY and CDR2 SVGAGI. CDR3 sequence (DNA): TGTGCCAACAGTTACAATGAAAAACTGTTTTTT. This translates into CANSYNEKLFF.

This clonotype has just a few counts. The rearrangement uses TRBV7-9 and TRBJ1-4; a possible D gene is TRBD1 (5 bases). This CDR3 comprises 16 residues. Germline-derived CDR1 and CDR2 are SEHNR and FQNEAQ (reference sequence). V dropped 5 bases and J dropped 9 bases, with 22 bases sitting between them. DNA for the CDR3: TGTGCCAGCAGCCCAGGGCGGGCAGGGCGGAATCAAAAACTGTTTTTT. Translated, it gives CASSPGRAGRNQKLFF.

The chain couples TRBV19 to TRBJ2-7; D is possibly TRBD1 (5 bases). Trimming took off 5 bases at V and 3 bases at J, with 17 bases between the two ends. Germline-derived CDR1 and CDR2 are LNHDA and SQIVND (reference sequence). The CDR3 is made up of 15 amino acids. CDR3 nucleotides: TGTGCCAGTAGTTCGACAGCCCGAAGGGGCTACGAGCAGTACTTC. It codes for CASSSTARRGYEQYF.

The rearrangement joins TRBV4-3 to TRBJ1-1; D perhaps matches TRBD1 (5 bases). V lost 4 bases and J lost 0, with 9 bases in between. The V gene's germline CDR1 is LGHNA and CDR2 YSLEER. This CDR3 has 14 amino acids. This CDR3 reads CASSRDRMNTEAFF. In nucleotides, the CDR3 is TGCGCCAGCAGCCGCGACAGAATGAACACTGAAGCTTTCTTT.

The sample holds a few counts of this clonotype. The chain joins TRBV4-3 to TRBJ2-7; 9 positions agree with TRBD2. Germline assignment: CDR1 LGHNA and CDR2 YSLEER. The V and J ends lost 0 bases and 2 bases, in that order; junction bases with no gene match: 5. The CDR3 length is 16 residues. The CDR3 bases are TGCGCCAGCAGCCAAGATTGGACTAGCGTGACCTACGAGCAGTACTTC. Its translation is CASSQDWTSVTYEQYF.

The chain employs TRBV6-2 or TRBV6-3 and TRBJ2-6; TRBD1 aligns across 10 bases. V gave up 0 bases and J gave up 4 bases; unmatched junction bases: 9. The CDR3 spans 19 residues. CDR1 and CDR2 from the germline V gene are MNHEY and SVGEGT. The CDR3 nucleotides read TGTGCCAGCAGTTACTCGATCGACAGGGGGCTGGCCGGGGCCAACGTCCTGACTTTC. Amino acid sequence: CASSYSIDRGLAGANVLTF.

As concerns this clonotype: This may arise from a read error, as a much more abundant clone is one base away. This chain connects TRBV7-6 to TRBJ2-3; the match to TRBD2 covers 9 bases. The CDR3 has 16 amino acids. Germline V gene lookup returns CDR1 SGHVS and CDR2 FNYEAQ. CDR3 in amino acids: CASNLDSGGTTDTQYF. The CDR3 nucleotides are TGTGCCAGCAACTTAGATAGCGGGGGAACCACAGATACGCAGTATTTT.

This clonotype appeared many times. The chain joins TRBV7-9 to TRBJ2-7; 7 bases match TRBD2. V shed 5 bases, J shed 2 bases, and the junction held 6 bases outside the gene matches. CDR1 is SEHNR, CDR2 FQNEAQ, per germline (reference sequence). The CDR3 contains 14 residues. The CDR3 region has the DNA TGTGCCAGCAGCGCCTCCGGGACTACCTACGAGCAGTACTTC. Residues: CASSASGTTYEQYF.

The rearrangement joins TRBV4-1 to TRBJ2-3; tentatively, D is TRBD2 (6 bases). The CDR3 spans 16 residues. Deletions cut 5 bases from V and 0 bases from J, with 15 bases between. Germline V gene data show CDR1 as MGHRA and CDR2 as YSYEKL. CDR3 amino acids: CASSSHREISTDTQYF. The CDR3 DNA reads TGCGCCAGCAGCTCACACCGGGAGATAAGCACAGATACGCAGTATTTT.

Regarding this clonotype: A much more abundant neighbour one base away suggests this may be a read error. The CDR3 loop reads CASSQDHDTQSF. As DNA, the CDR3 is TGCGCCAGCAGCCAAGATCACGATACGCAGTCTTTT. The chain uses TRBV4-1 and TRBJ2-3; D not resolved. This CDR3 is built from 12 residues. Germline V gene sequence: CDR1 MGHRA, CDR2 YSYEKL.

This clonotype has just a few counts. The chain carries TRBV4-3 and TRBJ2-3, with a possible D match to TRBD2 (6 bases). Trimming shortened V by 0 bases and J by 0 bases, and 16 bases separated the two germline ends. The germline gives CDR1 LGHNA, CDR2 YSLEER. The CDR3 is 18 amino acids. CDR3 DNA sequence: TGCGCCAGCAGCCAAGATAGGTTGGTTGGAGGGAGCACAGATACGCAGTATTTT. Translation: CASSQDRLVGGSTDTQYF.

This clonotype was detected a few times. The genes are TRBV13 and TRBJ1-2, with TRBD1 as a possible D gene (6 bases). Germline lookup yields CDR1 PRHDT and CDR2 FYEKMQ (reference sequence). V was shortened by 3 bases and J by 8 bases, with 13 bases between the two germline ends. The CDR3 spans 13 residues. CDR3 nucleotide sequence: TGTGCCAGCAGCTTTACAGGGTTTAACGGCTACACCTTC. Protein sequence: CASSFTGFNGYTF. The full variable domain, completed using reference TRBV13 and TRBJ1-2, is AAGVIQSPRHLIKEKRETATLKCYPIPRHDTVYWYQQGPGQDPQFLISFYEKMQSDKGSIPDRFSAQQFSDYHSELNMSSLELGDSALYFCASSFTGFNGYTFGSGTRLTVV.

This clonotype was seen a few times. The chain couples TRBV4-1 to TRBJ2-1; D possibly matches TRBD1 or TRBD2 (5 bases each). Trimming removed 3 bases from V and 0 bases from J, with 12 bases in between. Germline values: CDR1 MGHRA, CDR2 YSYEKL. This CDR3 is built from 16 residues. CDR3 sequence reads: CASSQALGASYNEQFF. CDR3 bases: TGCGCCAGCAGCCAGGCACTAGGGGCCTCCTACAATGAGCAGTTCTTC.

This clonotype was observed at least ten times. The chain joins TRBV7-9 to TRBJ2-5; 7 positions match TRBD1. This CDR3 spans 15 amino acids. V trimming: 5 bases; J trimming: 2 bases; junction bases outside the gene matches: 8. Germline assignment: CDR1 SEHNR and CDR2 FQNEAQ (reference sequence). The CDR3, as DNA: TGTGCCAGCAGCCCGGGACAGTTTAGACAAGAGACCCAGTACTTC. It is translated as CASSPGQFRQETQYF.

In the case of this clonotype: No conserved phenylalanine or tryptophan is present at the end of the CDR3, so a read error is the likely explanation. The V call is TRBV9, the J call TRBJ2-4; D gene uncertain. This CDR3 has 14 amino acids. Trimming took off 5 bases at V and 8 bases at J, with 17 bases between the two ends. From germline, CDR1 is SGDLS and CDR2 YYNGEE. CDR3 coding DNA: TGTGCCAGCAGTTTAGGAACAAGGTGGGACATTCAGTACCTC. Translated, it gives CASSLGTRWDIQYL.

The chain has TRBV13 and TRBJ1-1, with 9 bases fitting TRBD1. CDR1 and CDR2 from the germline V gene are PRHDT and FYEKMQ (reference sequence). Losses at the gene ends were 5 bases for V and 5 bases for J; bases not matched to a gene: 9. The CDR3 runs to 15 residues. The CDR3: CASSEQGAVWTEAFF. The CDR3 DNA reads as TGTGCCAGCAGCGAACAGGGGGCAGTGTGGACTGAAGCTTTCTTT. Supplemented by reference TRBV13 and TRBJ1-1, the full variable domain reads AAGVIQSPRHLIKEKRETATLKCYPIPRHDTVYWYQQGPGQDPQFLISFYEKMQSDKGSIPDRFSAQQFSDYHSELNMSSLELGDSALYFCASSEQGAVWTEAFFGQGTRLTVV.

Written as DNA, the CDR3 is TGTGCCAGCAGCCCCCGGGACAGGGGACTCTACGAGCAGTACTTC. As protein: CASSPRDRGLYEQYF. The V call is TRBV27, the J call TRBJ2-7; 10 bases are shared with TRBD1. Germline loops: CDR1 MNHEY, CDR2 SMNVEV (reference sequence). This CDR3 is 15 amino acids long. The V gene end was trimmed by 6 bases and the J gene end by 3 bases; junction bases not matched to a gene: 8.

The sample holds one count of this clonotype. The chain combines TRBV27 with TRBJ2-1; a weak D match, TRBD1 (6 bases). Looked up from germline, CDR1 is MNHEY and CDR2 is SMNVEV (reference sequence). The CDR3 covers 14 residues. Trimming pared 2 bases from V and 3 bases from J, leaving 8 bases between. As DNA, the CDR3 is TGTGCCAGCAGTTTAGGACAGAACTACAATGAGCAGTTCTTC. It specifies CASSLGQNYNEQFF.

The genes are TRBV29-1 and TRBJ2-1; possible D gene TRBD1, 5 bases. V dropped 4 bases and J dropped 1 base, with 11 bases sitting between them. CDR1 and CDR2 (germline): SQVTM, ANQGSEA. The CDR3 spans 14 residues. CDR3 protein: CSVVPGLSYNEQFF. The CDR3 DNA reads TGCAGCGTTGTACCAGGGTTATCCTACAATGAGCAGTTCTTC.

The chain is built from TRBV25-1 and TRBJ1-5; 7 bases align to TRBD1. The CDR3 totals 14 residues. Germline CDR1 is MGHDK and CDR2 is SYGVNS. Losses at the gene ends were 4 bases for V and 6 bases for J; bases not matched to a gene: 6. The CDR3 bases are TGTGCCAGCAGTGGCGGGACAGCAAGTCAGCCCCAGCATTTT. Encoded protein: CASSGGTASQPQHF.

This clonotype was counted only a few times. The chain links TRBV27 to TRBJ2-5; D call uncertain. CDR3 length equals 14 residues. Trimming took 5 bases from V and 5 from J, leaving 15 bases between them. CDR1 is MNHEY and CDR2 is SMNVEV in the germline V gene (reference sequence). The CDR3 loop is CASSTHPSGETQYF. The CDR3 DNA reads TGTGCCAGCAGTACCCACCCGAGTGGGGAGACCCAGTACTTC.

As for this clonotype: One end of the junction does not line up with germline, which may come from a read error. The rearrangement joins TRBV20-1 to TRBJ1-5; D not certain. This CDR3 comprises 17 residues. Germline V CDR1 and CDR2: DFQATT, SNEGSKA (reference sequence). The DNA for the CDR3 is TGCAGTGCTAGAGATCTCCGGGGTAGGGTCGGATATCAGCGCCAGCATTTT. It codes for CSARDLRGRVGYQRQHF.

The J gene is TRBJ2-1, the V gene TRBV9; a possible D gene is TRBD2 (6 bases). The ends were cut back, 3 bases at V and 5 bases at J, with 15 bases in the middle. Germline V gene sequence: CDR1 SGDLS, CDR2 YYNGEE. The CDR3 spans 15 residues. In DNA, the CDR3 is TGTGCCAGCAGCGCCGTGCCCTCTAGCGACAATGAGCAGTTCTTC. Encoded protein: CASSAVPSSDNEQFF.

This clonotype was counted at least ten times. This chain joins TRBV30 and TRBJ2-7; 10 positions agree with TRBD2. Germline V gene lookup returns CDR1 GTSNPN and CDR2 SVGIG (reference sequence). There are 14 residues in the CDR3. The V gene end was trimmed by 3 bases and the J gene end by 7 bases; junction bases not matched to a gene: 9. The CDR3 bases are TGTGCCTGGAGCCCGGGGCTAGCGGGAGCGGAGCAGTACTTC. It yields the protein CAWSPGLAGAEQYF.

Concerning this clonotype itself: A read error may explain this, as a much larger clone is one base away. The conserved phenylalanine or tryptophan is not found at the CDR3 terminus, so this likely reflects a read error. The chain links TRBV5-3 to TRBJ2-7; D unclear. TRBV5-3 is placed among ORFs of uncertain function. The CDR3 runs 11 residues. The CDR3 DNA sequence: TGTGCCAGCAGCTTGGGTTTTGAGCAGTACTCC. Its translation is CASSLGFEQYS.

This clonotype was seen ten or more times. The chain is built from TRBV29-1 and TRBJ1-1; 8 bases align to TRBD1. The V and J ends lost 7 bases and 0 bases, in that order; junction bases with no gene match: 4. Germline values: CDR1 SQVTM, CDR2 ANQGSEA. The length of the CDR3 is 13 residues. The CDR3 region is CSARQGMNTEAFF. The CDR3 nucleotides are TGCAGCGCTCGACAGGGGATGAACACTGAAGCTTTCTTT.

This clonotype showed up just once. One base away lies a much larger clone, so this may be a sequencing read error. The CDR3 spells CVSSLETPTDTQYF. The CDR3 DNA sequence: TGTGTCAGCAGCTTAGAAACACCCACAGATACGCAGTATTTT. This sequence joins TRBV7-9 and TRBJ2-3; D gene unclear. The germline CDR1 and CDR2 sequences are SEHNR and FQNEAQ (reference sequence). This CDR3 spans 14 amino acids.

In its sample, this clonotype was seen many times. The chain recombines TRBV5-4 with TRBJ1-1; weak D call: TRBD1 (6 bases). Trimming shortened V by 4 bases and J by 4 bases, and 17 bases separated the two germline ends. Germline CDR1 SGHNT, CDR2 YYREEE (reference sequence). This CDR3 is built from 15 residues. CDR3 coding DNA: TGTGCCAGCAGCCCCATGGGGGCCCCGGGCACTGAAGCTTTCTTT. Translation gives CASSPMGAPGTEAFF.